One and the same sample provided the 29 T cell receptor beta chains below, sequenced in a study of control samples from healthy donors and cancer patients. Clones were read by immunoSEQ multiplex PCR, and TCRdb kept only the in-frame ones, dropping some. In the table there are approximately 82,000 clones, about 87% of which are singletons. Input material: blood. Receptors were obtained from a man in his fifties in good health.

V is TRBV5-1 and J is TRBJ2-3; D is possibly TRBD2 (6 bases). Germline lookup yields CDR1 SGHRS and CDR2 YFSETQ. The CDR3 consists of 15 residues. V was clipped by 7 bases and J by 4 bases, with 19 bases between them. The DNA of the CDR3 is TGCGCCAGCGGGGAGGCCCCTTACCGATCAGATACGCAGTATTTT. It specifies CASGEAPYRSDTQYF.

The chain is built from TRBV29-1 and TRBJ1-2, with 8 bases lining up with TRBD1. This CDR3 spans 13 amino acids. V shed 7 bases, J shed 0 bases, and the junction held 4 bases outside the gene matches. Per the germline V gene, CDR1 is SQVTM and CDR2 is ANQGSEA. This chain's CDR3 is CSAGTGANYGYTF. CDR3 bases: TGCAGCGCCGGGACAGGAGCTAACTATGGCTACACCTTC.

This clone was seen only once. The CDR3 reads CATGWTGLDEQYF. CDR3 nucleotides: TGCGCCACCGGATGGACAGGGCTGGACGAGCAGTACTTC. This rearrangement joins TRBV5-1 to TRBJ2-7; 8 bases are a match to TRBD1. The V gene's germline CDR1 is SGHRS and CDR2 YFSETQ. This CDR3 has 13 residues. The V segment lost 9 bases and the J segment 5 bases; nucleotides outside the gene matches: 10.

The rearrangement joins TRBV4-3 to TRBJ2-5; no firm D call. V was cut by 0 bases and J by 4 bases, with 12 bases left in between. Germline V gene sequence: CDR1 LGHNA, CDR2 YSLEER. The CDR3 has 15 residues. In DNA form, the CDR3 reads TGCGCCAGCAGCCAAGATCCGAACCCCATAGAGACCCAGTACTTC. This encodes CASSQDPNPIETQYF.

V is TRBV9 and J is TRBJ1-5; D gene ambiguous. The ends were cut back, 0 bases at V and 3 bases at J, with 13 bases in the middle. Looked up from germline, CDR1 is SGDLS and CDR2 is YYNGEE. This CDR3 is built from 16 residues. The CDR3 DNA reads TGTGCCAGCAGCGTAGGGGTCTACTTTGACAATCAGCCCCAGCATTTT. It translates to CASSVGVYFDNQPQHF.

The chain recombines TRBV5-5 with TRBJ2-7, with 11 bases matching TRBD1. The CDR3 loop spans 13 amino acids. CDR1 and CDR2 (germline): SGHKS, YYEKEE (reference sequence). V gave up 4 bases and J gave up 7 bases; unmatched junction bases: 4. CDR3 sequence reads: CASSQWDRGEQYF. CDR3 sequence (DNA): TGTGCCAGCAGCCAATGGGACAGGGGGGAGCAGTACTTC.

The CDR3 nucleotides are TGTGCCAGTAGTACAATTCACACAGATACGCAGTATTTT. It translates to CASSTIHTDTQYF. The chain has TRBV19 and TRBJ2-3; D is uncertain. CDR1 and CDR2 (germline): LNHDA, SQIVND (reference sequence). The ends were cut back, 4 bases at V and 2 bases at J, with 7 bases in the middle. CDR3 length: 13 residues.

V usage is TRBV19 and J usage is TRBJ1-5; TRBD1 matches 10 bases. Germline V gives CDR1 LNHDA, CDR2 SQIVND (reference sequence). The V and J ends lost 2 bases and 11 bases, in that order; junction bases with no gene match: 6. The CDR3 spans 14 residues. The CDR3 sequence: CASSIWTGGLAQHF. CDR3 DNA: TGTGCCAGTAGTATATGGACAGGGGGGCTAGCCCAGCATTTT.

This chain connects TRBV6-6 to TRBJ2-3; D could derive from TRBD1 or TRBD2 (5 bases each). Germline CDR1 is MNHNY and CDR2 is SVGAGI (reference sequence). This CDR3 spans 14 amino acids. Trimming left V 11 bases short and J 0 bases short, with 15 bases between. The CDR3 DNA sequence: TGTGCCGTCGGGGCAGGGCTAAGCACAGATACGCAGTATTTT. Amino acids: CAVGAGLSTDTQYF.

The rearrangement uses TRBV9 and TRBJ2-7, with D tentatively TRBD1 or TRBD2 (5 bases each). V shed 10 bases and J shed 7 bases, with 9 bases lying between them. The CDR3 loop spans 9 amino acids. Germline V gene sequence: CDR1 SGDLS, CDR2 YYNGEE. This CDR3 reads CASGHEQYF. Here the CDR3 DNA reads TGTGCCTCGGGGCATGAGCAGTACTTC.

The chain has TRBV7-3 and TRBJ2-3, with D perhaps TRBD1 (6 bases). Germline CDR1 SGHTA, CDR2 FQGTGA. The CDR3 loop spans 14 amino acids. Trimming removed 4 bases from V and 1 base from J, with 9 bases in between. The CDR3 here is CASSSGHRTDTQYF. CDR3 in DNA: TGTGCCAGCAGCTCGGGACACCGCACAGATACGCAGTATTTT.

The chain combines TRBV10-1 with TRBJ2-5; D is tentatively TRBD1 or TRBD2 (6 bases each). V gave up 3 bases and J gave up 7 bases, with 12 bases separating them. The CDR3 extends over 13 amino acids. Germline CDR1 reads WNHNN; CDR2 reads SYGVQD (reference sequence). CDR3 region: CASSDGGPGTQYF. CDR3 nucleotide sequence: TGCGCCAGCAGTGACGGGGGCCCGGGGACCCAGTACTTC.

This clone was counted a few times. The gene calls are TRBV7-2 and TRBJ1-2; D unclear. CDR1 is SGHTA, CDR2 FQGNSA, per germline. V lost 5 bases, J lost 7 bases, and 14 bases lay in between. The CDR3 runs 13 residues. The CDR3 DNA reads TGTGCCAGCAGCGATCCGGTAGCTTCTGGCTACACCTTC. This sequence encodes CASSDPVASGYTF. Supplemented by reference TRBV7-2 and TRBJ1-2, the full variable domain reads GAGVSQSPSNKVTEKGKDVELRCDPISGHTALYWYRQSLGQGLEFLIYFQGNSAPDKSGLPSDRFSAERTGGSVSTLTIQRTQQEDSAVYLCASSDPVASGYTFGSGTRLTVV.

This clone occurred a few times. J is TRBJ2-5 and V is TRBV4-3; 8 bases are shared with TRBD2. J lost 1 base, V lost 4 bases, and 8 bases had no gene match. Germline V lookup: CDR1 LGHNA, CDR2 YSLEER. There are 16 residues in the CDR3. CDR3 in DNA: TGCGCCAGCAGCCCCTTAAGGCTAGCGGGCCAAGAGACCCAGTACTTC. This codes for CASSPLRLAGQETQYF.

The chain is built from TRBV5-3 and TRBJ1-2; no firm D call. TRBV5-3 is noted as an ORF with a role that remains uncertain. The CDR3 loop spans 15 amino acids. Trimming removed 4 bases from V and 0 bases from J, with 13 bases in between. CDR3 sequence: CARSIHHATNYGYTF. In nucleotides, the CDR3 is TGTGCCAGAAGCATACACCATGCGACTAACTATGGCTACACCTTC.

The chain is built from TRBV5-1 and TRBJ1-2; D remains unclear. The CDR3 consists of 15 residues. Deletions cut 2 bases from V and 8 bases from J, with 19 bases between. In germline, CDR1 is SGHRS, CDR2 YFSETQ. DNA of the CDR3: TGCGCCAGCAGCTTACGAACCTCCGGAGCGGGAGGCTACACCTTC. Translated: CASSLRTSGAGGYTF.

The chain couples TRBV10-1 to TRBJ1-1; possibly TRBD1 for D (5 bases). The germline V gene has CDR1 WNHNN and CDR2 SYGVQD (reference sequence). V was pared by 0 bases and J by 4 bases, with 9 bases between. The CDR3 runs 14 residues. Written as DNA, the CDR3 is TGCGCCAGCAGTGAGTCGGGGGGGATCACTGAAGCTTTCTTT. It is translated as CASSESGGITEAFF.

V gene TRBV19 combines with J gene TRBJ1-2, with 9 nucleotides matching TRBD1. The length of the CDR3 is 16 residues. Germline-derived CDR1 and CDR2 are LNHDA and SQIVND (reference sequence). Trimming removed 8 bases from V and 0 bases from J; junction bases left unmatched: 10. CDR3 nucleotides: TGTGCCAGTTTTGAGGGACAGGGCTACTCTAACTATGGCTACACCTTC. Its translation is CASFEGQGYSNYGYTF. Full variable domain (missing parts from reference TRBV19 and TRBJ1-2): DGGITQSPKYLFRKEGQNVTLSCEQNLNHDAMYWYRQDPGQGLRLIYYSQIVNDFQKGDIAEGYSVSREKKESFPLTVTSAQKNPTAFYLCASFEGQGYSNYGYTFGSGTRLTVV.

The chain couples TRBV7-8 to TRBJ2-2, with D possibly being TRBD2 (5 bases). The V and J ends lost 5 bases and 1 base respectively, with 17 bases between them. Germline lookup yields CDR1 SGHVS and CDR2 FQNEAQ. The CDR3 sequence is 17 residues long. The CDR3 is CASSPLRISGNTGELFF. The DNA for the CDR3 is TGTGCCAGCAGCCCCCTCAGGATCAGCGGGAACACCGGGGAGCTGTTTTTT.

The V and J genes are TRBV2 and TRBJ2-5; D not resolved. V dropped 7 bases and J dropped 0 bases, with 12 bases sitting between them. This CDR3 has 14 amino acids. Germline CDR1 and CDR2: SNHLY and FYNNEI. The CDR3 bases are TGTGCCAGCAAAATGGACCGCAACCAAGAGACCCAGTACTTC. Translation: CASKMDRNQETQYF.

The DNA of the CDR3 is TGTGCCACCAGTGATTCGGGACATGGAAACACTGAAGCTTTCTTT. Translated, it gives CATSDSGHGNTEAFF. V is TRBV24-1 and J is TRBJ1-1, with D possibly TRBD1 on 6 matching bases. V was clipped by 2 bases and J by 2 bases, with 11 bases between them. Germline lookup yields CDR1 KGHDR and CDR2 SFDVKD. The CDR3 spans 15 residues.

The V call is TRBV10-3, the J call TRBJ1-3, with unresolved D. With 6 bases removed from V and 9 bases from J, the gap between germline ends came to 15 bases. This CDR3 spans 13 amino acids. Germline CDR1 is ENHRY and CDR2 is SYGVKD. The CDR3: CAISQDGEGTIYF. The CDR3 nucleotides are TGTGCCATCAGCCAGGACGGGGAGGGCACCATATATTTT.

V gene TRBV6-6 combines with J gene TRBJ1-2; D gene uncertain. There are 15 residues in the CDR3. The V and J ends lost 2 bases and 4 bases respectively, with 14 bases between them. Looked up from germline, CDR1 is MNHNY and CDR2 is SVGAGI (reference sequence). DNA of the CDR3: TGTGCCAGCAGTTACCCTGGACGATATCGCTATGGCTACACCTTC. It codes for CASSYPGRYRYGYTF.

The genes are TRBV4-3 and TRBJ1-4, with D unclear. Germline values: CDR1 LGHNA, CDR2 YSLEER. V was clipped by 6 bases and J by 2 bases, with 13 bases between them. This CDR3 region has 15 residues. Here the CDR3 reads CASRTLLGTNEKLFF. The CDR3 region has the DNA TGCGCCAGCAGGACCCTTTTAGGGACTAATGAAAAACTGTTTTTT.

CDR3 residues: CASSSGTRSNEQFF. CDR3 coding DNA: TGTGCCAGCAGCTCCGGGACTAGGTCCAATGAGCAGTTCTTC. The V gene is TRBV7-2, the J gene TRBJ2-1; 8 bases align to TRBD2. Per germline, CDR1 SGHTA and CDR2 FQGNSA. This CDR3 is built from 14 residues. V gave up 4 bases and J gave up 6 bases; unmatched junction bases: 5. Combining the CDR3 with reference TRBV7-2 and TRBJ2-1 gives the whole variable domain GAGVSQSPSNKVTEKGKDVELRCDPISGHTALYWYRQSLGQGLEFLIYFQGNSAPDKSGLPSDRFSAERTGGSVSTLTIQRTQQEDSAVYLCASSSGTRSNEQFFGPGTRLTVL.

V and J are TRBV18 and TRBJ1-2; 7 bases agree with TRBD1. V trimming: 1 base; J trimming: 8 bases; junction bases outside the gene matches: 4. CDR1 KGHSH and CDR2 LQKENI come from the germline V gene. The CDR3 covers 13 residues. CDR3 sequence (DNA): TGTGCCAGCTCACCACAGGGGGCGCGAGGCTACACCTTC. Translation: CASSPQGARGYTF.

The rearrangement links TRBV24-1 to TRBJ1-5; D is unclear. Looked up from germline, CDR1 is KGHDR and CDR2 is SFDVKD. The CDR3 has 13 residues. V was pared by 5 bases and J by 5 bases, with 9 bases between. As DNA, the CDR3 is TGTGCCACCAGTGGGATGAACGATCAGCCCCAGCATTTT. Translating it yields CATSGMNDQPQHF.

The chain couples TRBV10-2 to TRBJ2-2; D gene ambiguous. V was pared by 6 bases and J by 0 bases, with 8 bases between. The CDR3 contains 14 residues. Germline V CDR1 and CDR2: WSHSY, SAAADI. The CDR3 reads CASRILANTGELFF. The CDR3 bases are TGCGCCAGCAGAATCCTAGCGAACACCGGGGAGCTGTTTTTT.

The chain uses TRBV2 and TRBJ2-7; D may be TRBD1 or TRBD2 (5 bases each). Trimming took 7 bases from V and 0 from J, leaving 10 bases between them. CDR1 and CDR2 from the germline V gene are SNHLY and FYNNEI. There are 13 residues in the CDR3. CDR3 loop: CASNERGSYEQYF. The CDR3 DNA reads TGTGCCAGCAATGAGAGGGGCTCCTACGAGCAGTACTTC.